Sequencing of this TCR beta chain was carried out in a study of blood T cells in healthy people across ages. Broader study findings: More naive CD4+ cells and higher diversity marked long-lived donors relative to aged donors. The percentage of naive T cells correlated strongly with TCR beta diversity.

The germline gives CDR1 SGHAT, CDR2 FQNNGV. The CDR3 contains 16 residues. Trimming pared 1 base from V and 6 bases from J, leaving 17 bases between. For this clonotype: The antigen is unknown.

The authors ran a second PCR of roughly 6 to 12 cycles using a sample-barcoded 5' primer and a J-beta primer mix. TCRdb independently ran MiXCR on the 5' RACE reads; one entry per CDR3 protein. The sample contains about 1.8 million distinct CDR3 sequences, about 50% of which appear only once. The specimen was blood. The sequence was obtained from a woman aged 40 to 55 in good health. The rearrangement uses TRBV11-2 and TRBJ2-3; no clear D gene. CDR3 residues: CASSLGQSLGWDTQYF. CDR3 DNA: TGTGCCAGCAGCTTAGGCCAATCTTTGGGGTGGGATACGCAGTATTTT.